This is a list of T cell receptor beta chains from one sample in a study of OX40 agonist ivuxolimab in advanced cancers. Repertoires were generated with immunoSEQ multiplex PCR, while TCRdb's copy carries only in-frame clones and drops some. The profile shows 90,000 to 100,000 clones, about 96% of them singletons. The material was CD4+ or CD8+ T cells sorted from blood, obtained in a trial of the OX40 agonist ivuxolimab. All receptors come from an adult with an advanced solid tumor such as melanoma, head and neck, liver or kidney cancer. Both conserved end residues are part of each CDR3. Each record gives: clone size, D gene, J gene, V gene, CDR3 protein, CDR3 DNA. D genes are given only for firm matches. Not all rows give a size; the values are once, few, many and, for expanded clones, a class.

>.|.|TRBJ1-2|TRBV4-1
CASSQESGPTLGYTF
TGCGCCAGCAGCCAAGAGTCAGGGCCCACGCTAGGCTACACCTTC
>.|TRBD1|TRBJ2-7|TRBV27
CASSPWTGSEEQYF
TGTGCCAGCAGTCCCTGGACAGGGTCGGAAGAGCAGTACTTC
>.|TRBD2|TRBJ2-5|TRBV4-2
CASSHPLAGGPETQYF
TGTGCCAGCAGCCACCCTCTAGCGGGGGGGCCGGAGACCCAGTACTTC
>.|.|TRBJ1-2|TRBV9
CASSVAGYGYTF
TGTGCCAGCAGCGTAGCCGGTTATGGCTACACCTTC
>.|.|TRBJ2-6|TRBV19
CASSGLAGANVLTF
TGTGCCAGTAGTGGTCTAGCCGGGGCCAACGTCCTGACTTTC
>.|TRBD1|TRBJ2-7|TRBV28
CASSGTGGYEQYF
TGTGCCAGCAGTGGGACAGGGGGTTACGAGCAGTACTTC
>.|TRBD2|TRBJ2-1|TRBV28
CATGTSGGGSYNEQFF
TGTGCCACCGGGACTAGCGGGGGGGGGTCCTACAATGAGCAGTTCTTC
>.|.|TRBJ2-2|TRBV7-9
CASSPRSVNTGELFF
TGTGCCAGCAGCCCTAGGTCAGTGAACACCGGGGAGCTGTTTTTT
>.|.|TRBJ2-3|TRBV4-1
CASAPPSTDTQYF
TGCGCCAGCGCCCCGCCTAGCACAGATACGCAGTATTTT
>.|.|TRBJ2-1|TRBV5-1
CASSLAPSGGLSYNEQFF
TGCGCCAGCAGCTTGGCCCCCTCGGGCGGGCTCTCCTACAATGAGCAGTTCTTC
>few|TRBD1|TRBJ1-1|TRBV7-6
CASSRTGGTEAFF
TGTGCCAGCAGCCGGACAGGGGGCACTGAAGCTTTCTTT
>.|.|TRBJ2-7|TRBV14
CASSQGNLGEQYF
TGTGCCAGCAGCCAAGGTAACTTGGGTGAGCAGTACTTC
>.|TRBD1|TRBJ1-1|TRBV7-9
CASSLTSGGTEAFF
TGTGCCAGCAGCCTGACCTCAGGGGGCACTGAAGCTTTCTTT
>.|.|TRBJ2-7|TRBV6-5
CASSYRFGRLSYEQYF
TGTGCCAGCAGTTACCGCTTTGGGAGGCTCTCCTACGAGCAGTACTTC
>.|.|TRBJ1-6|TRBV4-1
CASSQEQVREF
TGCGCCAGCAGCCAAGAGCAAGTGCGGGAATTT
>.|.|TRBJ2-3|TRBV9
CASSEEPQASSTDTQYF
TGTGCCAGCAGCGAAGAACCTCAGGCCTCGAGCACAGATACGCAGTATTTT
>.|.|TRBJ2-7|TRBV6-5
CASSYSLEQYF
TGTGCCAGCAGTTACTCGCTCGAGCAGTACTTC
>.|.|TRBJ2-3|TRBV27
CASGLFGTDTQYF
TGTGCCAGCGGACTTTTCGGCACAGATACGCAGTATTTT
>.|TRBD1|TRBJ2-7|TRBV7-9
CASSRTGSYEQYF
TGTGCCAGCAGTAGGACAGGGTCCTACGAGCAGTACTTC
>.|.|TRBJ2-1|TRBV5-4
CASSTAGHLDEQFF
TGTGCCAGCAGCACTGCGGGACATTTGGATGAGCAGTTCTTC
>.|TRBD2|TRBJ2-7|TRBV27
CASSLSSGLAPYEQYF
TGTGCCAGCAGTTTATCGAGCGGACTAGCTCCCTACGAGCAGTACTTC
>.|TRBD2|TRBJ2-3|TRBV5-4
CASSISGGREDTQYF
TGTGCCAGCAGCATTAGCGGGGGGCGGGAAGATACGCAGTATTTT
>.|.|TRBJ1-1|TRBV4-3
CASSQDRAENTEAFF
TGCGCCAGCAGCCAAGACAGGGCGGAGAACACTGAAGCTTTCTTT
>.|.|TRBJ2-1|TRBV5-4
CASSQPPSKSSYNEQFF
TGTGCCAGCAGCCAGCCCCCTAGCAAGAGCTCCTACAATGAGCAGTTCTTC
>once|.|TRBJ2-7|TRBV28
CASSLARGSEQYF
TGTGCCAGCAGTTTAGCTAGGGGGTCAGAGCAGTACTTC
>.|TRBD2|TRBJ2-7|TRBV27
CASSFGGVEYEQYF
TGTGCCAGCAGTTTTGGGGGGGTCGAGTACGAGCAGTACTTC
>.|.|TRBJ1-1|TRBV19
CASSIGQENTEAFF
TGTGCCAGTAGTATAGGGCAGGAGAACACTGAAGCTTTCTTT
>.|.|TRBJ2-1|TRBV19
CASSGAASYNEQFF
TGTGCCAGTAGTGGAGCGGCATCCTACAATGAGCAGTTCTTC
>.|.|TRBJ2-7|TRBV27
CASRGGSSYEQYF
TGTGCCAGCAGAGGAGGGAGCTCCTACGAGCAGTACTTC